Listed below are T cell receptor beta chains from one sample, sequenced in a study of T cell responses to AZD1222 COVID-19 vaccine. Sequenced by immunoSEQ multiplex PCR; TCRdb stores in-frame clones only, minus some. The data show about 99,000 clones, approximately 90% seen once. Sequences were derived from peripheral blood, sampled on day 0 of AZD1222 vaccination. Receptor source: an adult in good health. The CDR3 runs from the conserved cysteine through the conserved F or W. A D gene is named only where the DNA matches it firmly. Clone sizes are given selectively: once, few, many, or a class where the clone is expanded.

D,V,size,J,DNA,CDR3
.,TRBV6-5,.,TRBJ1-5,TGTGCCAGCAGTCGGGAGGGCAATAGCAATCAGCCCCAGCATTTT,CASSREGNSNQPQHF
.,TRBV27,once,TRBJ1-1,TGTGCCAGCACTCACAGGGCAGACACTGAAGCTTTCTTT,CASTHRADTEAFF
.,TRBV5-1,.,TRBJ1-2,TGCGCCAGCAGCTTGGGGGTCAGCCTAACCCCTAACTATGGCTACACCTTC,CASSLGVSLTPNYGYTF
.,TRBV9,.,TRBJ1-1,TGTGCCAGCAGCGTAGGGCCCAAGAACACTGAAGCTTTCTTT,CASSVGPKNTEAFF
TRBD1,TRBV7-9,.,TRBJ1-3,TGTGCCAGCAGCTTAGCGGGAGGAGGGGGCCGAAGAAACACCATATATTTT,CASSLAGGGGRRNTIYF
TRBD1,TRBV6-2/TRBV6-3,few,TRBJ2-2,TGTGCCAGCAGTAGACAGGGGGGGAACACCGGGGAGCTGTTTTTT,CASSRQGGNTGELFF
TRBD1,TRBV5-1,.,TRBJ2-3,TGCGCCAGCAGCGCGGGACAGGGGGCGGTCACAGATACGCAGTATTTT,CASSAGQGAVTDTQYF
.,TRBV11-3,.,TRBJ1-1,TGTGCCAGCAGCCCCCGACGGAACACTGAAGCTTTCTTT,CASSPRRNTEAFF
.,TRBV11-2,.,TRBJ2-7,TGTGCCAGCAGCCTATCTCTAGGGACATTGTACTACGAGCAGTACTTC,CASSLSLGTLYYEQYF
TRBD2,TRBV18,.,TRBJ2-3,TGTGCCAGCTCACCGGGATTAGCGGGAGGACCAGATACGCAGTATTTT,CASSPGLAGGPDTQYF
.,TRBV4-2,.,TRBJ1-4,TGTGCCAGCAGCCCAGGCCATACCGTCCTTTGGGAAAAACTGTTTTTT,CASSPGHTVLWEKLFF
.,TRBV5-4,.,TRBJ2-1,TGTGCCAGCAGCTCTCCTAAGACGGGGCCCCTAAACAATGAGCAGTTCTTC,CASSSPKTGPLNNEQFF
.,TRBV9,.,TRBJ2-5,TGTGCCAGCAGCGGCCGGGACCTCAACTTC,CASSGRDLNF
.,TRBV6-5,.,TRBJ1-2,TGTGCCAGCAGTTACTCGTCGTCGTCTGGCTACACCTTC,CASSYSSSSGYTF